This note documents a single T cell receptor beta chain sequence. The entry originates in a study of OX40 agonist ivuxolimab in advanced cancers. On the study more broadly: Participants, around 80% male, averaged roughly 59 years of age, ranging from about 20 to 79.

Method: immunoSEQ multiplex PCR; TCRdb's copy keeps in-frame clones and lacks some. The sample shows roughly 50,000 clones, approximately 88% of them seen only once. This material consisted of CD4+ or CD8+ T cells sorted from blood, taken in a trial of the OX40 agonist ivuxolimab. This TCR came from an adult with an advanced solid tumor such as melanoma, head and neck, liver or kidney cancer.

The CDR3 nucleotides are TGCGCCAGCAGGGACAGGGAGCGCGAAAAACTGTTTTTT. Translation: CASRDREREKLFF. V gene TRBV10-2 combines with J gene TRBJ1-4; 8 positions agree with TRBD1. CDR1 is WSHSY, CDR2 SAAADI, per germline. This CDR3 has 13 amino acids. The V gene end was trimmed by 6 bases and the J gene end by 8 bases; junction bases not matched to a gene: 5.